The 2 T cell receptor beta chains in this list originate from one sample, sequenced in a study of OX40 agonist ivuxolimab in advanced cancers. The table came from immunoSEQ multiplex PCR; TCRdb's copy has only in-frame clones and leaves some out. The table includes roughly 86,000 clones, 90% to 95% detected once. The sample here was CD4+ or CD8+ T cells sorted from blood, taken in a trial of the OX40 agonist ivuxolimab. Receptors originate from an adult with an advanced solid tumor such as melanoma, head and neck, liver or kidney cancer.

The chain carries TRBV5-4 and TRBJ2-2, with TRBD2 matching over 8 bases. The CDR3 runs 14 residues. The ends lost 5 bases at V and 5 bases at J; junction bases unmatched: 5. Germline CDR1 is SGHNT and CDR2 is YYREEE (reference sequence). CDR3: CASRAGEVTGELFF. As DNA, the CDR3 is TGTGCCAGCAGAGCGGGAGAGGTTACCGGGGAGCTGTTTTTT.

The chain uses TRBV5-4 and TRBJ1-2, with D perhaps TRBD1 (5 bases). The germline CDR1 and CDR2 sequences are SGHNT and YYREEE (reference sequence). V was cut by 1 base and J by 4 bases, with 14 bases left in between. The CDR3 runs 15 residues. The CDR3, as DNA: TGTGCCAGCAGCTTGTGGGGGGGACGGGGCTATGGCTACACCTTC. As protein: CASSLWGGRGYGYTF.